This T cell receptor (beta chain) originates from a study of T-cell memory formation after mild COVID-19 (dated by TCRdb to the early 2020s). About the full investigation: TCR sequence clusters from the two donors were largely donor specific. T-cell clones expanding and contracting after mild COVID-19 in two donors were tracked by longitudinal TCRalpha and TCRbeta repertoire sequencing. Two young, previously healthy adult volunteers made up the cohort, one male and one female. Overall results and qualifications from the work: Only a couple of mild cases were covered in the study, and larger cohorts including severe cases with pre-infection samples were considered necessary. Balanced CD4/CD8 phenotypes were observed for clones contracting from day 15 to 85, whereas a bias towards CD4+ was observed for a second wave of clones expanding from day 15 to 37. Some responding clones were detected in pre-infection memory, which suggested that pre-existing cross-reactive memory T cells had joined the SARS-CoV-2 response. SARS-CoV-2 specificity of the second-wave clones peaking on day 37 was not confirmed. Contracting CD4+ clones were found mainly in CM and EM memory subsets, while CD8+ clones were enriched in EMRA.

Sequencing instrument: Illumina NovaSeq 6000. TCRalpha and TCRbeta cDNA libraries were built by 5'RACE with constant-segment primers, adding sample barcodes and unique molecular identifiers. Trizol reagent was used to extract RNA from every sample. The libraries were amplified in two PCR steps, and the second step added a second sample barcode and Illumina TruSeq adapters. Sequencing of libraries was performed on an Illumina NovaSeq with 2 x 150 bp paired-end reads. Per the source publication's procedure: With migec v1.2.7, reads were demultiplexed and then collapsed into UMI-guided consensus sequences. Using mixcr v2.1.11, the UMI consensuses were aligned to TRA and TRB V and J templates and assembled into clonotypes. A clonotype was counted as expanded or contracted only when both edgeR and NoisET called the clonotype significant, with the noise models trained on biological replicates. edgeR calls used a false discovery rate-adjusted p below 0.01 and a log2 fold-change threshold of 1. As an exploratory analysis of dynamics, max-normalized trajectories of the 1000 most abundant clonotypes were examined by PCA with hierarchical clustering. Each responding clone was given a CD4 or CD8 phenotype based on the CD4+ and CD8+ repertoires, which had been sequenced separately. TCRdb passed the public sequencing reads through fastp at Q25 and MiXCR, retaining productive beta sequences. Rows matching on CDR3 protein sequence are summarized as one entry with the most common DNA and genes. TCRdb, rather than the study authors, made the V and J calls. This sample is represented by roughly 68,000 distinct CDR3 sequences; over 15% of them were singletons. The biggest ten clones account for around 29% of the sample.

PBMCs were isolated by Ficoll-Paque density gradient centrifugation. Turning to this clonotype: Its antigen is still unknown. Nothing much larger sits one base from this clone, and base qualities are not available.

CDR1 and CDR2, looked up from the germline V gene (reference sequence), are MNHEY and SMNVEV. V is shortened by 3 bases, J by 0 bases, and the region joining them spans 11 bases. Spanning cysteine to phenylalanine, the CDR3 consists of 15 amino acids. The entry retains the CDR3 DNA only, 45 bases that are in frame from base 1. The chain joins TRBV27 to TRBJ1-1; the D gene cannot be named for sure. Sequenced material: PBMCs or a T cell subset sorted from them (not recorded which). This TCR was sampled from an adult woman who had mild COVID-19 (a few samples of this study predate the infection). The sample titles of this study are shuffled in the database, so cell type and time point are left out; the donor was told from shared clones. The DNA sequence is TGTGCCAGCAGTTTCGATACAGCCCTGAACACTGAAGCTTTCTTT. It translates as CASSFDTALNTEAFF.